Below, 13 T cell receptor beta chains from the same sample are listed, as sequenced in a study of cytomegalovirus exposure and HLA in healthy donors. PCR used 60 Vbeta primers and 13 Jbeta primers. The repertoire was sequenced with immunoSEQ multiplex PCR; TCRdb's copy has only in-frame clones and lacks some. Of about 160,000 clones listed, 60% to 85% are singletons. Sequences were obtained from PBMCs. The receptors here all came from a man between 50 and 59 years old in good health and CMV-seropositive.

V usage is TRBV5-1 and J usage is TRBJ1-1, with 11 bases lining up with TRBD1. Looked up from germline, CDR1 is SGHRS and CDR2 is YFSETQ. The J segment lost 5 bases and the V segment lost 0 bases, leaving 6 bases of the junction unmatched. The CDR3 has 16 residues. The CDR3 spells CASSLGTGGYGTEAFF. In DNA form, the CDR3 reads TGCGCCAGCAGCTTGGGGACAGGGGGCTACGGTACTGAAGCTTTCTTT. Complete variable domain (other parts from reference TRBV5-1 and TRBJ1-1): KAGVTQTPRYLIKTRGQQVTLSCSPISGHRSVSWYQQTPGQGLQFLFEYFSETQRNKGNFPGRFSGRQFSNSRSEMNVSTLELGDSALYLCASSLGTGGYGTEAFFGQGTRLTVV.

V gene TRBV9 combines with J gene TRBJ2-7; D not resolved. V lost 4 bases to trimming and J lost 2 bases, with 16 bases between them. Germline assignment: CDR1 SGDLS and CDR2 YYNGEE. CDR3 size: 15 residues. CDR3 DNA sequence: TGTGCCAGCAGCCCCTCGAGCCGGGTTGCCTACGAGCAGTACTTC. Its protein product is CASSPSSRVAYEQYF.

The rearrangement links TRBV2 to TRBJ2-6; D is possibly TRBD1 (5 bases). Germline V gives CDR1 SNHLY, CDR2 FYNNEI. The CDR3 contains 17 residues. V lost 5 bases to trimming and J lost 0 bases, with 14 bases between them. In nucleotides, the CDR3 is TGTGCCAGCAGTAGCGCACAGGTAACCTCTGGGGCCAACGTCCTGACTTTC. Translated: CASSSAQVTSGANVLTF.

The J gene is TRBJ1-2, the V gene TRBV19; 10 bases align to TRBD1. The germline CDR1 and CDR2 sequences are LNHDA and SQIVND (reference sequence). Trimming cost V 4 bases and J 7 bases; bases outside gene matches: 9. CDR3 length: 15 amino acids. The CDR3 loop is CASSRPGQGKRGYTF. Here the CDR3 DNA reads TGTGCCAGTAGTAGACCGGGACAGGGGAAACGTGGCTACACCTTC. Looking up the rest from reference TRBV19 and TRBJ1-2 gives the full variable domain: DGGITQSPKYLFRKEGQNVTLSCEQNLNHDAMYWYRQDPGQGLRLIYYSQIVNDFQKGDIAEGYSVSREKKESFPLTVTSAQKNPTAFYLCASSRPGQGKRGYTFGSGTRLTVV.

This clone was detected only a few times. The rearrangement links TRBV18 to TRBJ2-1; 8 positions match TRBD2. The CDR3 covers 15 residues. Germline V CDR1 and CDR2: KGHSH, LQKENI. Trimming took 0 bases from V and 4 from J; bases not matched to a gene: 2. CDR3 sequence reads: CASSPPSSGYNEQFF. As DNA, the CDR3 is TGTGCCAGCTCACCACCGTCTAGCGGGTACAATGAGCAGTTCTTC. Variable domain in full (rest from reference TRBV18 and TRBJ2-1): NAGVMQNPRHLVRRRGQEARLRCSPMKGHSHVYWYRQLPEEGLKFMVYLQKENIIDESGMPKERFSAEFPKEGPSILRIQQVVRGDSAAYFCASSPPSSGYNEQFFGPGTRLTVL.

This clone is a singleton in its sample. J is TRBJ1-2 and V is TRBV28, with a weak D call TRBD1 (6 bases). The CDR3 is 15 amino acids. CDR1 is MDHEN and CDR2 is SYDVKM in the germline V gene. V was cut by 5 bases and J by 6 bases, with 19 bases left in between. The CDR3 loop is CASSPADSVVDGYTF. The CDR3 DNA reads TGTGCCAGCAGTCCCGCGGACAGTGTCGTGGATGGCTACACCTTC.

This chain joins TRBV6-5 and TRBJ2-3; 8 nucleotides line up with TRBD2. After removal of 2 bases from V and 7 bases from J, the junction contained 11 bases not matched to a gene. The length of the CDR3 is 16 residues. Germline values: CDR1 MNHEY, CDR2 SVGAGI. In DNA form, the CDR3 reads TGTGCCAGCAGTTACCAAGGGGGACTAGGTGGAAATACGCAGTATTTT. This encodes CASSYQGGLGGNTQYF.

V and J are TRBV18 and TRBJ2-7, with D perhaps TRBD2 (5 bases). The CDR3 runs 13 residues. V lost 5 bases, J lost 7 bases, and 15 bases lay in between. Germline assignment: CDR1 KGHSH and CDR2 LQKENI. The CDR3 sequence is CASSLGRSGEQYF. CDR3 coding DNA: TGTGCCAGCTCATTAGGACGATCGGGGGAGCAGTACTTC.

The rearrangement uses TRBV7-3 and TRBJ1-5, with D unresolved. The CDR3 extends over 12 amino acids. Germline assignment: CDR1 SGHTA and CDR2 FQGTGA. Trimming removed 1 base at V and 5 bases at J, with 3 bases between. CDR3 in amino acids: CASSLIDQPQHF. CDR3 DNA sequence: TGTGCCAGCAGCTTAATCGATCAGCCCCAGCATTTT.

The chain joins TRBV7-2 to TRBJ1-2; 7 bases map to TRBD1. The CDR3 loop spans 14 amino acids. Germline V CDR1 and CDR2: SGHTA, FQGNSA. V lost 5 bases, J lost 5 bases, and 8 bases stayed unmatched. The CDR3 DNA sequence: TGTGCCAGCAGCCCGCAATCACAGGGGTATGGCTACACCTTC. It translates to CASSPQSQGYGYTF.

This sequence joins TRBV11-2 and TRBJ2-7; maybe TRBD1 (5 bases). The CDR3 is 14 residues long. CDR1 and CDR2 from the germline V gene are SGHAT and FQNNGV. Trimming removed 2 bases from V and 6 bases from J, with 14 bases in between. Here the CDR3 reads CASSLQQVAGEQYF. In nucleotides, the CDR3 is TGTGCCAGCAGCTTACAACAGGTGGCCGGCGAGCAGTACTTC.

This clone appeared a few times. V and J are TRBV7-9 and TRBJ1-2; D gene uncertain. The V and J ends lost 3 bases and 0 bases respectively, with 8 bases between them. Germline-derived CDR1 and CDR2 are SEHNR and FQNEAQ (reference sequence). CDR3 size: 14 residues. In DNA, the CDR3 is TGTGCCAGCAGCTTTAGCCCTTCTAACTATGGCTACACCTTC. This translates into CASSFSPSNYGYTF.

In its sample, this clone was seen a few times. The CDR3 region has the DNA TGTGCCAGCAGCTACAGACGGTATAGCAATCAGCCCCAGCATTTT. It specifies CASSYRRYSNQPQHF. V and J are TRBV5-6 and TRBJ1-5; no clear D gene. Deletions cut 3 bases from V and 0 bases from J, with 10 bases between. CDR1 is SGHDT, CDR2 YYEEEE, per germline. This CDR3 is built from 15 residues.